This record concerns one TCR beta chain sequence. This sample stems from a study of blood T cell repertoires in COVID-19. CDR3 length: 13 amino acids. Trimming shortened V by 9 bases and J by 6 bases, and 17 bases separated the two germline ends. The V gene's germline CDR1 is SGHTA and CDR2 FQGTGA. Sequencing was performed with immunoSEQ multiplex PCR; in TCRdb, only in-frame clones are kept and a portion is missing. The repertoire consists of roughly 100,000 clones, with about 86% occurring once and the leading ten covering approximately 3.7%. The material sequenced was peripheral blood. This sequence joins TRBV7-3 and TRBJ1-1; TRBD1 might be the D (6 bases). The receptor was isolated from a human donor in a cohort sampled during active COVID-19. CDR3 DNA sequence: TGTGCCAGGGAGCGGGGGGGCGCGTCTGAAGCTTTCTTT. It yields the protein CARERGGASEAFF.